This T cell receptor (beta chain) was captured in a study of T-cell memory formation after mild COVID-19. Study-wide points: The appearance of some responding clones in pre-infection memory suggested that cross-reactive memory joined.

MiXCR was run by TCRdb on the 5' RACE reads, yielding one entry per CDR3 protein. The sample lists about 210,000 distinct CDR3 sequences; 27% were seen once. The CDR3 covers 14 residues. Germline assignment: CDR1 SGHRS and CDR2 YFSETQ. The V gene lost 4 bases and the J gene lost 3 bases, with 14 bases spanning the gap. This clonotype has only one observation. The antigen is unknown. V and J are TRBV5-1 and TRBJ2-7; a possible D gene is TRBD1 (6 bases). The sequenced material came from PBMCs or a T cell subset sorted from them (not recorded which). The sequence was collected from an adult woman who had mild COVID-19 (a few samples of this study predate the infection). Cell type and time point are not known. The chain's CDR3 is CASSPRGSVYEQYF. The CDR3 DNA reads TGCGCCAGCAGCCCGAGGGGGTCTGTCTACGAGCAGTACTTC.